These 27 T cell receptor beta chains originate from one sample sequenced in a study of shared clonotypes between healthy human individuals. Clones were sequenced by immunoSEQ multiplex PCR, and TCRdb holds only the in-frame ones, with some missing. The sample records about 1.1 million clones, about 72% being singletons. Sequencing used memory CD4+ T cells from PBMCs. The subset here: CD45RA-negative fraction. These TCRs come from a man between 18 and 29 years old in good health. Some clones in this sample may be carry-over from other donors' samples.

The V gene is TRBV11-2, the J gene TRBJ1-1; D ambiguous. V gave up 2 bases and J gave up 4 bases, with 11 bases separating them. Germline V CDR1 and CDR2: SGHAT, FQNNGV. The CDR3 contains 14 residues. CDR3 region: CASSLLTFLTEAFF. The CDR3 coding sequence is TGTGCCAGCAGCTTACTAACATTCCTCACTGAAGCTTTCTTT.

The gene calls are TRBV11-1 and TRBJ2-7; 7 nucleotides align to TRBD2. This CDR3 contains 16 residues. Germline assignment: CDR1 SGHAT and CDR2 FQDESV (reference sequence). J gave up 0 bases and V 5 bases, and 10 bases lay outside the gene matches. CDR3 nucleotides: TGTGCCAGCAGCCCCCTTCGGCGGGAGAGCTCCTACGAGCAGTACTTC. This gives the protein CASSPLRRESSYEQYF.

This chain uses TRBV19 with TRBJ2-1, with 15 bases lining up with TRBD2. The CDR3 extends over 17 amino acids. Germline-derived CDR1 and CDR2 are LNHDA and SQIVND (reference sequence). Trimming took 6 bases from V and 6 from J; bases not matched to a gene: 9. The CDR3 DNA reads as TGTGCCAGTAGCAAAGGACTAGCGGGAGGGTCTCTCAATGAGCAGTTCTTC. Translating it yields CASSKGLAGGSLNEQFF.

J is TRBJ1-1 and V is TRBV5-6, with a possible D match to TRBD1 (5 bases). The length of the CDR3 is 14 residues. The germline CDR1 and CDR2 sequences are SGHDT and YYEEEE. V dropped 3 bases and J dropped 0 bases, with 9 bases sitting between them. CDR3: CASSSGRVNTEAFF. The CDR3 DNA reads TGTGCCAGCAGCTCGGGACGGGTGAACACTGAAGCTTTCTTT.

The J gene is TRBJ2-1, the V gene TRBV18; a weak D match, TRBD2 (5 bases). The germline CDR1 and CDR2 sequences are KGHSH and LQKENI. CDR3 length: 13 residues. V was clipped by 4 bases and J by 8 bases, with 12 bases between them. The CDR3 DNA sequence: TGTGCCAGCTCACGGGGAGCCTGGGATGAGCAGTTCTTC. Its protein is CASSRGAWDEQFF.

The chain recombines TRBV27 with TRBJ2-5; a weak D match, TRBD2 (5 bases). The V gene lost 3 bases and the J gene lost 4 bases, with 18 bases spanning the gap. The V gene's germline CDR1 is MNHEY and CDR2 SMNVEV (reference sequence). The CDR3 spans 16 residues. CDR3: CASSFSVRGAGETQYF. The CDR3 DNA reads TGTGCCAGCAGTTTCAGTGTCCGGGGTGCGGGAGAGACCCAGTACTTC.

V is TRBV28 and J is TRBJ1-2, with no clear D. The CDR3 sequence is 16 residues long. CDR1 MDHEN and CDR2 SYDVKM come from the germline V gene. V was cut by 1 base and J by 5 bases, with 17 bases left in between. CDR3 sequence reads: CASSLSPSGSRYGYTF. Written as DNA, the CDR3 is TGTGCCAGCAGTTTATCCCCTAGTGGGTCGAGGTATGGCTACACCTTC.

This clone was counted a few times. The same CDR3 is also encoded by other DNA sequences in this sample. The chain recombines TRBV7-2 with TRBJ2-3; TRBD1 agrees at 9 bases. This CDR3 region has 14 residues. Per the germline V gene, CDR1 is SGHTA and CDR2 is FQGNSA. V lost 5 bases and J lost 6; bases outside the gene matches: 6. The CDR3 spells CASSPGTGMDTQYF. Here the CDR3 DNA reads TGTGCCAGCAGCCCCGGGACAGGGATGGATACGCAGTATTTT.

This chain links TRBV5-4 with TRBJ2-3, with no clear D. The CDR3 runs to 13 residues. Germline V gene lookup returns CDR1 SGHNT and CDR2 YYREEE (reference sequence). Between the trimmed V and J ends, which lost 5 bases and 4 bases, there was a span of 11 bases. CDR3 nucleotides: TGTGCCAGCAGTCCGGTCGCCTCAGATACGCAGTATTTT. As protein: CASSPVASDTQYF.

V and J are TRBV5-1 and TRBJ1-2; D unclear. The CDR3 loop spans 15 amino acids. Trimming shortened V by 0 bases and J by 8 bases, and 17 bases separated the two germline ends. Germline lookup yields CDR1 SGHRS and CDR2 YFSETQ. CDR3 sequence: CASSLEVPTSGGYTF. The CDR3 DNA is TGCGCCAGCAGCTTGGAGGTCCCTACATCAGGCGGCTACACCTTC.

The chain couples TRBV6-1 to TRBJ1-3; the match to TRBD1 covers 8 bases. The CDR3 extends over 13 amino acids. The trim removed 4 bases at V and 4 bases at J, leaving 0 bases unmatched. From germline, CDR1 is MNHNS and CDR2 SASEGT. The DNA of the CDR3 is TGTGCCAGCAGTGGGACAGGGGGAAACACCATATATTTT. Its protein is CASSGTGGNTIYF.

CDR3 sequence reads: CASSSPAGVEKLFF. The CDR3 DNA follows: TGTGCCAGCAGCTCCCCCGCCGGGGTTGAAAAACTGTTTTTT. The chain employs TRBV7-9 and TRBJ1-4, with D hard to call. Germline V gives CDR1 SEHNR, CDR2 FQNEAQ (reference sequence). The CDR3 loop spans 14 amino acids. Trimming shortened V by 4 bases and J by 7 bases, and 13 bases separated the two germline ends.

CDR3 nucleotides: TGTGCCAGCAGTGAGCCAGGGATGTACTTTTCTGAAAAACTGTTTTTT. The encoded protein is CASSEPGMYFSEKLFF. The J gene is TRBJ1-4, the V gene TRBV5-5; tentatively, D is TRBD1 (5 bases). Germline V gene lookup returns CDR1 SGHKS and CDR2 YYEKEE (reference sequence). This CDR3 comprises 16 residues. Trimming stripped 5 bases from V and 7 bases from J, with 21 bases between.

This clone was seen a single time. The chain combines TRBV11-2 with TRBJ1-3; D is undetermined. The CDR3 loop spans 18 amino acids. V lost 0 bases and J lost 0, with 15 bases in between. The germline V gene encodes CDR1 SGHAT and CDR2 FQNNGV. The CDR3 DNA sequence: TGTGCCAGCAGCTTAGACCGGCGGGGAGGAGGCTCTGGAAACACCATATATTTT. Translation gives CASSLDRRGGGSGNTIYF.

The chain recombines TRBV13 with TRBJ2-7, with D tentatively TRBD2 (5 bases). V was shortened by 2 bases and J by 4 bases, with 15 bases between the two germline ends. CDR1 is PRHDT and CDR2 is FYEKMQ in the germline V gene (reference sequence). The CDR3 has 15 residues. This chain's CDR3 is CASSLRIGISYEQYF. The DNA of the CDR3 is TGTGCCAGCAGCTTACGCATCGGGATCTCGTACGAGCAGTACTTC. The variable domain in full, completed from reference TRBV13 and TRBJ2-7, reads AAGVIQSPRHLIKEKRETATLKCYPIPRHDTVYWYQQGPGQDPQFLISFYEKMQSDKGSIPDRFSAQQFSDYHSELNMSSLELGDSALYFCASSLRIGISYEQYFGPGTRLTVT.

This clone was recorded only once. This chain uses TRBV7-2 with TRBJ2-5, with D perhaps TRBD1 (6 bases). Trimming shortened V by 1 base and J by 5 bases, and 11 bases separated the two germline ends. Germline V gene data show CDR1 as SGHTA and CDR2 as FQGNSA. The CDR3 totals 14 residues. The CDR3 sequence is CASSLVWGPETQYF. For the CDR3, the DNA is TGTGCCAGCAGCTTAGTCTGGGGGCCGGAGACCCAGTACTTC.

This chain links TRBV27 with TRBJ1-2, with D uncertain. This CDR3 comprises 16 residues. The V end lost 5 bases, the J end lost 5 bases, and 21 bases lay between the germline ends. CDR1 MNHEY and CDR2 SMNVEV come from the germline V gene (reference sequence). CDR3 DNA: TGTGCCAGCAGTCCCACCCCCACTGCAGCCGGATATGGCTACACCTTC. This gives the protein CASSPTPTAAGYGYTF.

The genes are TRBV18 and TRBJ2-2; perhaps D is TRBD1 or TRBD2 (5 bases each). Trimming removed 3 bases at V and 2 bases at J, with 10 bases between. The germline V gene encodes CDR1 KGHSH and CDR2 LQKENI. The CDR3 length is 15 residues. The CDR3 is CASSPKGPNTGELFF. The CDR3 region has the DNA TGTGCCAGCTCACCGAAGGGACCCAACACCGGGGAGCTGTTTTTT.

This chain links TRBV7-6 with TRBJ2-7, with D perhaps TRBD1 (5 bases). Per the germline V gene, CDR1 is SGHVS and CDR2 is FNYEAQ. The CDR3 is 14 residues long. The V gene lost 5 bases and the J gene lost 2 bases, with 13 bases spanning the gap. The CDR3 sequence is CASSAPDRAYEQYF. DNA of the CDR3: TGTGCCAGCAGCGCGCCCGACAGAGCCTACGAGCAGTACTTC.

The genes are TRBV5-1 and TRBJ2-1, with 14 bases identical to TRBD2. CDR1 is SGHRS and CDR2 is YFSETQ in the germline V gene. V gave up 4 bases and J gave up 9 bases; unmatched junction bases: 12. The CDR3 loop spans 17 amino acids. The CDR3 region is CASSPRGLAGVTGEQFF. For the CDR3, the DNA is TGCGCCAGCAGCCCCAGGGGACTAGCGGGAGTCACCGGTGAGCAGTTCTTC.

Comment on this clone: The same CDR3 also results from other DNA sequences found in this sample. The J gene is TRBJ2-7, the V gene TRBV19; weak D call: TRBD1 (5 bases). Trimming shortened V by 0 bases and J by 3 bases, and 9 bases separated the two germline ends. CDR3 length equals 14 residues. The germline gives CDR1 LNHDA, CDR2 SQIVND (reference sequence). The chain's CDR3 is CASSIEKGFYEQYF. The CDR3 DNA sequence: TGTGCCAGTAGTATAGAAAAGGGGTTCTACGAGCAGTACTTC.

J is TRBJ2-2 and V is TRBV7-8, with 8 bases that match TRBD1. Per germline, CDR1 SGHVS and CDR2 FQNEAQ. CDR3 length: 13 amino acids. V lost 5 bases and J lost 9; bases outside the gene matches: 5. CDR3 protein: CASSEDRARELFF. CDR3 DNA: TGTGCCAGCAGCGAGGACAGGGCCAGGGAGCTGTTTTTT.

The rearrangement links TRBV28 to TRBJ2-2, with a tentative D call TRBD1 (7 bases). This CDR3 is built from 16 residues. V lost 4 bases to trimming and J lost 9 bases, with 21 bases between them. Germline loops: CDR1 MDHEN, CDR2 SYDVKM. The CDR3 is CASSSGAGQTRRELFF. The CDR3 DNA is TGTGCCAGCAGTTCGGGGGCGGGACAGACTCGCAGGGAGCTGTTTTTT.

Points on this clone: The junction differs from germline at one of its ends, possibly a read error. The chain links TRBV5-4 to TRBJ1-2; D unresolved. This CDR3 contains 13 residues. Looked up from germline, CDR1 is SGHNT and CDR2 is YYREEE (reference sequence). CDR3 protein: CASSLSGESTVLF. CDR3 sequence (DNA): TGTGCCAGCAGCTTGAGTGGGGAGTCGACGGTCCTCTTC.

This clone was detected only a few times. The DNA for the CDR3 is TGTGCCAGCAGCTTAAACAGCGCGAACACCGGGGAGCTGTTTTTT. It codes for CASSLNSANTGELFF. The chain employs TRBV7-3 and TRBJ2-2; D call uncertain. This CDR3 region has 15 residues. Trimming shortened V by 1 base and J by 0 bases, and 6 bases separated the two germline ends. Germline V CDR1 and CDR2: SGHTA, FQGTGA.

The gene calls are TRBV5-6 and TRBJ1-3, with 8 bases fitting TRBD1. CDR1 SGHDT and CDR2 YYEEEE come from the germline V gene. The CDR3 sequence is 17 residues long. The V gene end was trimmed by 4 bases and the J gene end by 1 base; junction bases not matched to a gene: 10. CDR3 residues: CASSLIRDRSSGNTIYF. For the CDR3, the DNA is TGTGCCAGCAGCCTTATTAGGGACAGGTCATCTGGAAACACCATATATTTT.

This clone turned up a few times. A clone one base away is much larger, so this may be a read error. Other DNA sequences from this sample encode an identical CDR3 as well. The chain joins TRBV9 to TRBJ2-3, with a weak D call TRBD2 (5 bases). Germline CDR1 reads SGDLS; CDR2 reads YYNGEE. The CDR3 extends over 13 amino acids. With 0 bases removed from V and 3 bases from J, the gap between germline ends came to 5 bases. Written as DNA, the CDR3 is TGTGCCAGCAGCGTAGCGGGGACAGATACGCAGTATTTT. Residues: CASSVAGTDTQYF.